This T cell receptor beta chain originates from a study of T cell repertoires in aging, cancer and after chemotherapy (dated 2019 in TCRdb). With respect to the entire study: The donors fell into six age groups ranging from 30 or younger to 70 or older, and each group had at least three individuals. Control TCR repertoires from healthy donors were recorded across several months to years, and re-sampling revealed clear clonal overlap. Roughly 9.6 million TCR reads were contained in the full dataset. Peripheral blood TCR beta repertoires from healthy donors and cancer patients were profiled to examine immunoaging and T cell reconstitution after chemotherapy. The cohort comprised over 200 cancer patients, roughly 94 with hematological and fewer than 140 with solid cancers, plus 95 healthy donors as a reference group.

Rearranged TRB sequences spanning V, D and J segments were amplified in a multiplex touch-down PCR with a mixed TRB-A/B primer pool. Illumina adapters and sample indices were added to the amplicons in two consecutive PCR reactions performed with Phusion HS II polymerase. Amplicons were gel-purified using the NucleoSpin Gel and PCR Clean-up kit and were subsequently checked with Qubit and an Agilent 2100 Bioanalyzer. Libraries were sequenced on an Illumina MiSeq using 600-cycle, single-indexed, paired-end runs. The paper's processing steps were these. MiXCR versions 2.12 and 3.0.5 were used to process the TRB sequences. Each unique CDR3 nucleotide sequence was treated as one clone, and only productive sequences with two or more reads were kept. Shannon diversity, evenness, clonality (one minus evenness), and alpha-parameterized diversity profiles from alpha 0 to 5 were included as repertoire metrics. The IGoR algorithm was used to calculate generation probabilities for clones in the paired samples taken before and after chemotherapy. Starting from the raw public reads, TCRdb applied fastp trimming at Q25, assembled clones with MiXCR and retained in-frame beta chains. Duplicate CDR3 protein sequences are folded into a single record with the most common DNA and genes. TCRdb, not the original authors, processed these V and J calls. The sample data list roughly 3,000 distinct CDR3 sequences, and approximately 29% of these were observed just once. Of the sample, more than 12% is held by the ten largest clones.

The paper's findings and limits, for the study overall: It was noted by the authors that conclusions about immunological memory after chemotherapy cannot be drawn from the repertoire data. In healthy donors, the decline in TCR diversity with age was mainly due to loss of richness, whereas in cancer patients loss of evenness also played a role. In both cancer cohorts, the median generation probability rose over the chemotherapy interval, which suggests that the repertoire was reconstituted through rebound thymic output. Significantly lower blood TCR diversity and higher clonality were observed in untreated patients with hematological or solid cancers than in age-matched healthy donors.

TCR beta rearrangements were amplified from genomic DNA isolated from peripheral blood, not from sorted cells or RNA. This clonotype is described as medium-sized (0.01 to 0.1%). The antigen it binds to is not known. Per-base qualities were not stored, and no clone one base away is much larger. The sequence came from a human donor in good health. Specimen: blood.

The CDR3 here reads CASSPRGHRLNTEAFF. The DNA is TGTGCCAGCAGCCCCAGGGGGCACAGGTTGAACACTGAAGCTTTCTTT. The chain is made from TRBV7-2 and TRBJ1-1; 8 of the junction bases match TRBD1. Trimming accounts for 5 bases at V and 0 bases at J, while the number of junction bases matched to no gene is 8. From the cysteine up to the phenylalanine, the CDR3 has a length of 16 residues. CDR3 DNA only is kept here, 48 bases in frame from base 1. For CDR1 and CDR2, the germline V gene lists SGHTA and FQGNSA.